This T cell receptor beta chain was found in a study of blood T cell repertoires in COVID-19. Study details: PBMCs, B-cell-depleted T cells, or T cells were the source of the cDNA or gDNA that made up the material.

Data came from immunoSEQ multiplex PCR; TCRdb stores just in-frame clones and leaves some out. The sample yields about 130,000 clones, around 88% seen once. Seattle researchers signed up patients amid active infection and tracked them longitudinally. This clone was picked up a small number of times. At the DNA level, this CDR3 is encoded by other sequences in the same sample as well. J lost 0 bases, V lost 4 bases, and 6 bases had no gene match. Germline CDR1 reads MNHEY; CDR2 reads SVGEGT. The CDR3 runs 16 residues. The receptor was derived from a man aged 55-75 years with COVID-19, enrolled during active disease. The genes are TRBV6-2 or TRBV6-3 and TRBJ2-1; 7 bases agree with TRBD2. Sequencing was done on a sample of peripheral blood. CDR3 DNA sequence: TGTGCCAGCAGTTCCGCGCGCGGGGGCTCCTACAATGAGCAGTTCTTC. It codes for CASSSARGGSYNEQFF.